The 24 T cell receptor beta chains presented below share a single source sample, sequenced in a study of cytomegalovirus exposure and HLA in healthy donors. The PCR used 60 Vbeta and 13 Jbeta primers. TCRdb keeps only in-frame clones here, not all; method: immunoSEQ multiplex PCR. This table holds under 150,000 clones, about four fifths found once. The sequenced sample consisted of PBMCs. Source of these receptors: a woman between 18 and 29 years old in good health and CMV-seronegative.

This clone was picked up a small number of times. This chain uses TRBV18 with TRBJ1-2, with D unclear. There are 13 residues in the CDR3. Germline CDR1 KGHSH, CDR2 LQKENI. Trimming pared 3 bases from V and 6 bases from J, leaving 11 bases between. This CDR3 reads CASSPRREDGYTF. CDR3 coding DNA: TGTGCCAGCTCACCCAGAAGGGAGGATGGCTACACCTTC.

This chain uses TRBV7-9 with TRBJ2-1; TRBD2 matches at 12 bases. Germline CDR1 reads SEHNR; CDR2 reads FQNEAQ (reference sequence). The CDR3 totals 16 residues. Trimming removed 5 bases from V and 6 bases from J; junction bases left unmatched: 8. CDR3 sequence reads: CASSPQLAGGVNEQFF. The CDR3 DNA is TGTGCCAGCAGCCCTCAACTAGCGGGGGGAGTCAATGAGCAGTTCTTC.

The chain uses TRBV30 and TRBJ1-4; 7 bases are a match to TRBD1. The V segment lost 6 bases and the J segment 7 bases; nucleotides outside the gene matches: 8. The CDR3 sequence is 13 residues long. The germline V gene encodes CDR1 GTSNPN and CDR2 SVGIG (reference sequence). The CDR3 sequence: CACLTGWPEKLFF. The CDR3 nucleotides are TGTGCCTGTTTGACAGGGTGGCCTGAAAAACTGTTTTTT. Together with reference TRBV30 and TRBJ1-4, the CDR3 gives the full variable domain: SQTIHQWPATLVQPVGSPLSLECTVEGTSNPNLYWYRQAAGRGLQLLFYSVGIGQISSEVPQNLSASRPQDRQFILSSKKLLLSDSGFYLCACLTGWPEKLFFGSGTQLSVL.

The rearrangement joins TRBV11-2 to TRBJ1-3, with D possibly TRBD1 on 5 matching bases. V lost 5 bases and J 1 base, leaving 12 bases between the germline ends. This CDR3 is 15 amino acids long. Looked up from germline, CDR1 is SGHAT and CDR2 is FQNNGV. CDR3: CASSPTAASGNTIYF. The CDR3 coding sequence is TGTGCCAGCAGCCCGACAGCTGCTTCTGGAAACACCATATATTTT.

This rearrangement joins TRBV2 to TRBJ1-5; D not certain. The CDR3 consists of 13 residues. The V gene's germline CDR1 is SNHLY and CDR2 FYNNEI. Trimming took off 6 bases at V and 4 bases at J, with 10 bases between the two ends. CDR3 bases: TGTGCCAGCAGGAGGGCGGAGAATCAGCCCCAGCATTTT. It encodes CASRRAENQPQHF.

The chain employs TRBV18 and TRBJ2-7, with D possibly TRBD2 on 7 matching bases. This CDR3 is 14 amino acids long. V gave up 3 bases and J gave up 6 bases, with 15 bases separating them. Germline V gives CDR1 KGHSH, CDR2 LQKENI. In DNA form, the CDR3 reads TGTGCCAGCTCACCGTCCGCGGGGGCAGGCGAGCAGTACTTC. Translating gives CASSPSAGAGEQYF. The full variable domain, its missing parts supplied by reference TRBV18 and TRBJ2-7, is NAGVMQNPRHLVRRRGQEARLRCSPMKGHSHVYWYRQLPEEGLKFMVYLQKENIIDESGMPKERFSAEFPKEGPSILRIQQVVRGDSAAYFCASSPSAGAGEQYFGPGTRLTVT.

The chain recombines TRBV5-6 with TRBJ1-2, with TRBD1 identical over 11 bases. Germline V CDR1 and CDR2: SGHDT, YYEEEE. V trimming: 4 bases; J trimming: 6 bases; junction bases outside the gene matches: 5. The CDR3 is made up of 14 amino acids. The CDR3 coding sequence is TGTGCCAGCAGCCAGGACAGGGGGCTTAATGGCTACACCTTC. The encoded protein is CASSQDRGLNGYTF.

The genes are TRBV5-1 and TRBJ1-1; 9 bases are a match to TRBD1. Trimming at V came to 0 bases and at J to 8 bases, leaving 8 bases not matched to a gene. The length of the CDR3 is 15 residues. The germline CDR1 and CDR2 sequences are SGHRS and YFSETQ. The CDR3 DNA follows: TGCGCCAGCAGCTTGGCCCCGGGACAGGGAGACGAAGCTTTCTTT. Amino acids: CASSLAPGQGDEAFF. Filled out from reference TRBV5-1 and TRBJ1-1, the complete variable domain reads KAGVTQTPRYLIKTRGQQVTLSCSPISGHRSVSWYQQTPGQGLQFLFEYFSETQRNKGNFPGRFSGRQFSNSRSEMNVSTLELGDSALYLCASSLAPGQGDEAFFGQGTRLTVV.

This chain connects TRBV28 to TRBJ1-2; D is unresolved. This CDR3 has 13 amino acids. The germline CDR1 and CDR2 sequences are MDHEN and SYDVKM. V dropped 10 bases and J dropped 3 bases, with 15 bases sitting between them. The CDR3 region has the DNA TGTGCCACCCCGGGGTTGGACTACTATGGCTACACCTTC. This gives the protein CATPGLDYYGYTF.

The V gene is TRBV5-1, the J gene TRBJ1-1, with D perhaps matching TRBD1 (5 bases). Trimming shortened V by 0 bases and J by 2 bases, and 20 bases separated the two germline ends. The CDR3 loop spans 18 amino acids. CDR1 and CDR2 from the germline V gene are SGHRS and YFSETQ. CDR3 amino acids: CASSLAGQGIGANTEAFF. DNA of the CDR3: TGCGCCAGCAGCTTGGCAGGGCAGGGAATTGGGGCCAACACTGAAGCTTTCTTT.

The chain links TRBV11-3 to TRBJ1-1; TRBD1 might be the D (5 bases). The length of the CDR3 is 13 residues. Germline assignment: CDR1 SGHNT and CDR2 YENEEA. Trimming left V 4 bases short and J 1 base short, with 7 bases between. DNA of the CDR3: TGTGCCAGCAGCTGGGGGGGGAACACTGAAGCTTTCTTT. Protein sequence: CASSWGGNTEAFF.

V usage is TRBV28 and J usage is TRBJ2-5; D possibly corresponds to TRBD1 (6 bases). CDR3 length: 12 amino acids. Germline V gene data show CDR1 as MDHEN and CDR2 as SYDVKM. V was shortened by 6 bases and J by 4 bases, with 9 bases between the two germline ends. This chain's CDR3 is CASRGQIETQYF. Here the CDR3 DNA reads TGTGCCAGCAGGGGACAAATAGAGACCCAGTACTTC.

The DNA of the CDR3 is TGTGCCAGCAGCCCGAATACAGGGGGCTACGAGCAGTACTTC. Residues: CASSPNTGGYEQYF. The chain links TRBV7-8 to TRBJ2-7; 8 bases match TRBD1. In germline, CDR1 is SGHVS, CDR2 FQNEAQ. V lost 5 bases, J lost 3 bases, and 6 bases stayed unmatched. This CDR3 has 14 residues. Variable domain in full (rest from reference TRBV7-8 and TRBJ2-7): GAGVSQSPRYKVAKRGQDVALRCDPISGHVSLFWYQQALGQGPEFLTYFQNEAQLDKSGLPSDRFFAERPEGSVSTLKIQRTQQEDSAVYLCASSPNTGGYEQYFGPGTRLTVT.

The chain has TRBV2 and TRBJ2-3; 16 bases fit TRBD2. V shed 6 bases and J 7 bases; nucleotides not matched to a gene: 10. Looked up from germline, CDR1 is SNHLY and CDR2 is FYNNEI. The CDR3 is made up of 17 amino acids. DNA for the CDR3: TGTGCCAGCAGCGGGACTAGCGGGGGGGGCGGTCTAAATACGCAGTATTTT. The encoded protein is CASSGTSGGGGLNTQYF. The variable domain in full, completed from reference TRBV2 and TRBJ2-3, reads EPEVTQTPSHQVTQMGQEVILRCVPISNHLYFYWYRQILGQKVEFLVSFYNNEISEKSEIFDDQFSVERPDGSNFTLKIRSTKLEDSAMYFCASSGTSGGGGLNTQYFGPGTRLTVL.

The chain is built from TRBV10-2 and TRBJ1-5; tentative D call: TRBD1 (5 bases). Germline V gene sequence: CDR1 WSHSY, CDR2 SAAADI. Deletions cut 0 bases from V and 7 bases from J, with 7 bases between. The CDR3 has 13 residues. The CDR3 coding sequence is TGCGCCAGCAGTGAGTCTAGGGGACAGCCCCAGCATTTT. Translated, it gives CASSESRGQPQHF.

This chain links TRBV6-5 with TRBJ2-1; 7 bases align to TRBD1. Germline CDR1 is MNHEY and CDR2 is SVGAGI. The CDR3 runs 14 residues. V dropped 0 bases and J dropped 8; count of bases not matched to a gene: 4. The CDR3 sequence: CASSYSTGFDEQFF. CDR3 sequence (DNA): TGTGCCAGCAGTTACTCGACAGGGTTCGATGAGCAGTTCTTC.

This chain uses TRBV25-1 with TRBJ2-2; D is ambiguous. The CDR3 is made up of 11 amino acids. Trimming removed 6 bases from V and 6 bases from J, with 5 bases in between. Per the germline V gene, CDR1 is MGHDK and CDR2 is SYGVNS. CDR3 protein: CASRSSGELFF. In DNA, the CDR3 is TGTGCCAGCAGGAGCTCCGGGGAGCTGTTTTTT. Variable domain in full (rest from reference TRBV25-1 and TRBJ2-2): EADIYQTPRYLVIGTGKKITLECSQTMGHDKMYWYQQDPGMELHLIHYSYGVNSTEKGDLSSESTVSRIRTEHFPLTLESARPSHTSQYLCASRSSGELFFGEGSRLTVL.

The chain couples TRBV27 to TRBJ2-7; D may be TRBD1 (6 bases). V was shortened by 10 bases and J by 2 bases, with 18 bases between the two germline ends. The CDR3 is made up of 14 amino acids. The V gene's germline CDR1 is MNHEY and CDR2 SMNVEV (reference sequence). The CDR3 DNA reads as TGTGCCACCCGCATCGGACAGTTCCCCTACGAGCAGTACTTC. Residues: CATRIGQFPYEQYF.

This CDR3 reads CASRGDRAVEKLFF. The CDR3 nucleotides are TGTGCCAGCAGGGGGGACAGGGCGGTTGAAAAACTGTTTTTT. The chain links TRBV6-5 to TRBJ1-4, with 9 bases aligning to TRBD1. Trimming cost V 6 bases and J 7 bases; bases outside gene matches: 6. There are 14 residues in the CDR3. Per the germline V gene, CDR1 is MNHEY and CDR2 is SVGAGI.

This sequence joins TRBV7-9 and TRBJ2-1, with D possibly TRBD2 on 6 matching bases. The CDR3 totals 19 residues. Germline CDR1 and CDR2: SEHNR and FQNEAQ (reference sequence). Trimming removed 1 base from V and 0 bases from J, with 19 bases in between. The CDR3 loop is CASSLGRGRDWSSYNEQFF. The CDR3 DNA sequence: TGTGCCAGCAGCTTAGGGCGGGGCCGTGACTGGAGCTCCTACAATGAGCAGTTCTTC. Drawing the rest from reference TRBV7-9 and TRBJ2-1, the complete variable domain is DTGVSQNPRHKITKRGQNVTFRCDPISEHNRLYWYRQTLGQGPEFLTYFQNEAQLEKSRLLSDRFSAERPKGSFSTLEIQRTEQGDSAMYLCASSLGRGRDWSSYNEQFFGPGTRLTVL.

This chain uses TRBV5-8 with TRBJ1-5; 7 bases are shared with TRBD1. This CDR3 contains 15 residues. Looked up from germline, CDR1 is SGHTS and CDR2 is YDEGEE. Unmatched junction bases numbered 14, after V lost 6 bases and J lost 8 bases. The CDR3 here is CASNPSGGGGEPQHF. The CDR3 bases are TGTGCCAGCAACCCCTCGGGAGGGGGCGGGGAGCCCCAGCATTTT.

In this sample, this clone turned up a few times. V gene TRBV6-5 combines with J gene TRBJ1-2, with a weak D call TRBD1 (6 bases). With 1 base removed from V and 4 bases from J, the gap between germline ends came to 10 bases. CDR1 and CDR2 (germline): MNHEY, SVGAGI. This CDR3 is 14 amino acids long. CDR3 residues: CASSYYGGLYGYTF. The CDR3 nucleotides are TGTGCCAGCAGTTACTATGGGGGCCTCTATGGCTACACCTTC.

The rearrangement uses TRBV29-1 and TRBJ2-5, with no clear D. Trimming shortened V by 3 bases and J by 5 bases, and 7 bases separated the two germline ends. This CDR3 region has 11 residues. Germline assignment: CDR1 SQVTM and CDR2 ANQGSEA. The CDR3 spells CSVEPGETQYF. DNA of the CDR3: TGCAGCGTTGAGCCCGGGGAGACCCAGTACTTC.

The chain's CDR3 is CSVFRFREVKTEAFF. The CDR3 nucleotides are TGCAGCGTATTTCGGTTCAGGGAGGTAAAAACTGAAGCTTTCTTT. The chain is built from TRBV29-1 and TRBJ1-1, with D possibly being TRBD1 (5 bases). The germline gives CDR1 SQVTM, CDR2 ANQGSEA. This CDR3 has 15 amino acids. V shed 6 bases and J shed 5 bases, with 22 bases lying between them. Together with reference TRBV29-1 and TRBJ1-1, the CDR3 gives the full variable domain: SAVISQKPSRDICQRGTSLTIQCQVDSQVTMMFWYRQQPGQSLTLIATANQGSEATYESGFVIDKFPISRPNLTFSTLTVSNMSPEDSSIYLCSVFRFREVKTEAFFGQGTRLTVV.